The 2 T cell receptor beta chains below come from one sample, sequenced in a study of radiotherapy plus CTLA-4 blockade in lung cancer (dated by TCRdb to 2016 to 2018). Library prep was done by the immunoSEQ multiplex PCR assay. As stored in TCRdb, this immuneACCESS dataset retains in-frame rearrangements with V and J assigned. A fraction of the clones does not appear; measured against another copy, unresolved V genes explain less than half of the discrepancy, and the remainder lacks a known reason. The sample profile shows some 52,000 clones; 65% to 85% of them were found once. Together, the top ten hold 2.5% to 3.5% of the sample. Sample: peripheral blood, taken from a patient treated with radiotherapy plus ipilimumab. The receptors here all came from a human donor with non-small cell lung cancer who had a partial response to radiotherapy plus ipilimumab.

V is TRBV5-1 and J is TRBJ1-4; D ambiguous. This CDR3 spans 14 amino acids. Germline V gene lookup returns CDR1 SGHRS and CDR2 YFSETQ. Trimming stripped 1 base from V and 7 bases from J, with 11 bases between. CDR3 loop: CASSLIGEGEKLFF. For the CDR3, the DNA is TGCGCCAGCAGCTTGATCGGGGAGGGTGAAAAACTGTTTTTT.

The J gene is TRBJ2-7, the V gene TRBV5-4; 7 positions agree with TRBD1. With V trimmed by 3 bases and J by 1 base, 1 base remained unmatched. Germline CDR1 SGHNT, CDR2 YYREEE (reference sequence). The CDR3 sequence is 13 residues long. The CDR3 sequence: CASSWDRSYEQYF. CDR3 nucleotides: TGTGCCAGCAGCTGGGACAGATCCTACGAGCAGTACTTC.